These T cell receptor beta chains were read from a single sample in a study of OX40 agonist ivuxolimab in advanced cancers. The method was immunoSEQ multiplex PCR; TCRdb's version includes in-frame clones alone and lacks a portion of them. Here the sample spans fewer than 30,000 clones, roughly 80% being singletons. Sequencing was performed on CD4+ or CD8+ T cells sorted from blood, taken in a trial of the OX40 agonist ivuxolimab. The source of these receptors is an adult with an advanced solid tumor such as melanoma, head and neck, liver or kidney cancer. Both conserved end residues are part of each CDR3. The order of the fields is V gene, clone size, D gene, J gene, CDR3 DNA, CDR3 protein. D genes are given only for firm matches. Where a row states a size, it is once, few, many or the class of an expanded clone; other rows omit it.

>TRBV4-2|NA|TRBD1|TRBJ1-2
TGTGCCAGCAGCCAAGACAGGGGGCTTAACTATGGCTACACCTTC
CASSQDRGLNYGYTF
>TRBV9|NA|NA|TRBJ2-7
TGTGCCAGCAGCGCTGGCGGGTCCTACGAGCAGTACTTC
CASSAGGSYEQYF
>TRBV9|NA|NA|TRBJ2-7
TGTGCCAGCAGTGGAAGGGTTTCTCACGAGCAGTACTTC
CASSGRVSHEQYF
>TRBV7-9|NA|TRBD1|TRBJ2-7
TGTGCCAGCAGCTTTACAGGGGATAACTACGAGCAGTACTTC
CASSFTGDNYEQYF
>TRBV9|NA|TRBD2|TRBJ2-5
TGTGCCAGCAGCACCCTAGCGGGAGCGGATGAGACCCAGTACTTC
CASSTLAGADETQYF
>TRBV5-1|once|NA|TRBJ2-7
TGCGCCAGCAGCTTGGTCCCGGAATACGAGCAGTACTTC
CASSLVPEYEQYF
>TRBV2|NA|TRBD2|TRBJ2-7
TGTGCCAGCCTGGAAGCGACTAGCGAGTACGAGCAGTACTTC
CASLEATSEYEQYF
>TRBV19|NA|NA|TRBJ2-1
TGTGCCAGTAGTATCAGCGACTATCCCGAGTACAATGAGCAGTTCTTC
CASSISDYPEYNEQFF
>TRBV6-5|NA|TRBD1|TRBJ1-2
TGTGCCAGCAGTTCGCAGGGGGTGAGGTATGGCTACACCTTC
CASSSQGVRYGYTF
>TRBV4-1|NA|NA|TRBJ2-7
TGCGCCAGCAGCCGTGCCTCTGACAGAACCTACGAGCAGTACTTC
CASSRASDRTYEQYF
>TRBV29-1|NA|NA|TRBJ2-7
TGCAGCGCCGGCGGCGGCATCACCTACGAGCAGTACTTC
CSAGGGITYEQYF
>TRBV10-3|NA|NA|TRBJ2-2
TGTGCCATCAGTGCCATTGACACTGAGAACACCGGGGAGCTGTTTTTT
CAISAIDTENTGELFF
>TRBV19|NA|TRBD2|TRBJ2-1
TGTGCCAGTAGTATCGGTACTAGCGGATACAATGAGCAGTTCTTC
CASSIGTSGYNEQFF
>TRBV14|NA|TRBD1|TRBJ2-7
TGTGCCAGCAGCCAAGATGGGACAGGGGGCCCCGTCTACGAGCAGTACTTC
CASSQDGTGGPVYEQYF
>TRBV9|NA|TRBD2|TRBJ2-7
TGTGCCAGCAGCACCGGGACTAGCGGGAGGTTATTTGACGAGCAGTACTTC
CASSTGTSGRLFDEQYF
>TRBV2|NA|NA|TRBJ1-5
TGTGCCAGCAGTGAAATCGCAATCCTCGTCAATCAGCCCCAGCATTTT
CASSEIAILVNQPQHF
>TRBV25-1|NA|NA|TRBJ1-6
TGTGCCAGCAGTGGTTGGACAGATTCACCCCTCCACTTT
CASSGWTDSPLHF
>TRBV7-9|NA|TRBD2|TRBJ2-1
TGTGCCAGCAGCTTTATAACTAGCGGGAGTGTTGAGCAGTTCTTC
CASSFITSGSVEQFF